Below are 7 T cell receptor beta chains sequenced from a single sample in a study of blood T cell repertoires in COVID-19. Repertoires were generated with immunoSEQ multiplex PCR, while TCRdb's copy carries only in-frame clones and drops some. The sample comprises roughly 250,000 clones, about 80% of which are singletons, and 8% to 9.5% rests with the top ten. The sample was peripheral blood. The receptors were gathered from a human donor in a cohort sampled during active COVID-19.

The chain links TRBV7-9 to TRBJ2-5, with D possibly matching TRBD1 (5 bases). The CDR3 is 13 amino acids. The ends were cut back, 6 bases at V and 1 base at J, with 9 bases in the middle. Germline V lookup: CDR1 SEHNR, CDR2 FQNEAQ (reference sequence). This CDR3 reads CASSTGVQETQYF. In nucleotides, the CDR3 is TGTGCCAGCAGTACAGGCGTCCAAGAGACCCAGTACTTC.

The rearrangement links TRBV7-3 to TRBJ1-2; D might be TRBD1 (5 bases). V was clipped by 2 bases and J by 4 bases, with 8 bases between them. The CDR3 loop spans 13 amino acids. In germline, CDR1 is SGHTA, CDR2 FQGTGA. The CDR3 loop is CASSLGAGYGYTF. Here the CDR3 DNA reads TGTGCCAGCAGCTTAGGGGCAGGCTATGGCTACACCTTC.

About this clone: The junction does not match germline at one end; this may be a read error. V is TRBV7-7 and J is TRBJ2-2; D may be TRBD2 (6 bases). The CDR3 consists of 15 residues. CDR1 SSHAT and CDR2 FNYEAQ come from the germline V gene (reference sequence). CDR3 in amino acids: CASSSTRANTGELFF. CDR3 nucleotides: TGTGCTAGCAGCTCGACTAGGGCGAACACCGGGGAGCTGTTTTTT.

The chain is built from TRBV24-1 and TRBJ2-3, with 10 bases fitting TRBD1. The CDR3 spans 15 residues. Germline CDR1 is KGHDR and CDR2 is SFDVKD. The ends lost 3 bases at V and 6 bases at J; junction bases unmatched: 5. The CDR3 region has the DNA TGTGCCACCAGTGATAGGACAGGGGGAATGGATACGCAGTATTTT. It yields the protein CATSDRTGGMDTQYF.

V is TRBV4-1 and J is TRBJ2-1; 7 bases are shared with TRBD2. Trimming removed 4 bases from V and 0 bases from J; junction bases left unmatched: 6. CDR1 is MGHRA and CDR2 is YSYEKL in the germline V gene. This CDR3 is built from 16 residues. CDR3 DNA sequence: TGCGCCAGCAGCCGCCAACTAGCGAACTCCTACAATGAGCAGTTCTTC. Translated: CASSRQLANSYNEQFF.

This chain joins TRBV19 and TRBJ2-1; TRBD2 matches at 8 bases. J was trimmed by 7 bases and V by 5 bases; bases with no gene match: 13. This CDR3 has 16 residues. Germline V gives CDR1 LNHDA, CDR2 SQIVND (reference sequence). CDR3 nucleotide sequence: TGTGCCAGTAGTGGAGGGAGGACTAGCCTTCGGAATGAGCAGTTCTTC. This encodes CASSGGRTSLRNEQFF.

This clone was seen only once. The rearrangement joins TRBV10-2 to TRBJ2-5; TRBD2 matches 8 bases. The ends lost 8 bases at V and 5 bases at J; junction bases unmatched: 10. CDR3 size: 14 residues. Germline CDR1 and CDR2: WSHSY and SAAADI. DNA of the CDR3: TGCGCCAGCGGTAAACCTTCGGGAGGGGAGACCCAGTACTTC. Protein sequence: CASGKPSGGETQYF.